Presented here are 20 T cell receptor beta chains from one specimen sequenced in a study of T cell repertoires in cytomegalovirus infection. TCRdb reanalysed the reads using MiXCR and keeps one entry per CDR3 protein. The sample comprises nearly 450,000 distinct CDR3 sequences, 30% to 40% of which are singletons, and about an eighth rests with the top ten. Sequencing was carried out using PBMCs. These receptors all come from a human donor in good health (CMV status not recorded). Some clones in this sample may be carry-over from other donors' samples.

The V call is TRBV5-1, the J call TRBJ2-7, with D unresolved. Trimming took 0 bases from V and 0 from J, leaving 10 bases between them. This CDR3 is built from 15 residues. CDR1 is SGHRS and CDR2 is YFSETQ in the germline V gene. The CDR3 protein is CASSLDGRSSYEQYF. The CDR3 DNA sequence: TGCGCCAGCAGCTTGGACGGACGGAGCTCCTACGAGCAGTACTTC. The full variable domain, in which reference TRBV5-1 and TRBJ2-7 provide the parts outside the CDR3, is KAGVTQTPRYLIKTRGQQVTLSCSPISGHRSVSWYQQTPGQGLQFLFEYFSETQRNKGNFPGRFSGRQFSNSRSEMNVSTLELGDSALYLCASSLDGRSSYEQYFGPGTRLTVT.

V usage is TRBV12-3 or TRBV12-4 and J usage is TRBJ2-2; 8 positions match TRBD1. CDR3 length: 15 residues. Trimming cost V 4 bases and J 0 bases; bases outside gene matches: 1. CDR3 region: CASSWGQANTGELFF. In DNA form, the CDR3 reads TGTGCCAGCAGTTGGGGACAGGCGAACACCGGGGAGCTGTTTTTT.

This clonotype turned up a few times. This chain uses TRBV6-1 with TRBJ1-4; D gene unclear. Per germline, CDR1 MNHNS and CDR2 SASEGT. The CDR3 spans 15 residues. Trimming took off 8 bases at V and 2 bases at J, with 15 bases between the two ends. For the CDR3, the DNA is TGTGCCAGCGCTACATCCTTGGGTACTAATGAAAAACTGTTTTTT. This codes for CASATSLGTNEKLFF.

In this sample, this clonotype turned up a few times. The CDR3 DNA sequence: TGTGCCAGCAGCTTAAGTCCCGGGACACCCACGAACACCGGGGAGCTGTTTTTT. Residues: CASSLSPGTPTNTGELFF. The chain couples TRBV7-8 to TRBJ2-2; possibly TRBD1 for D (6 bases). CDR1 SGHVS and CDR2 FQNEAQ come from the germline V gene. This CDR3 has 18 residues. V was pared by 2 bases and J by 0 bases, with 16 bases between.

With respect to this clonotype: Given a much more abundant clone one base away, this may be a read error. The V and J genes are TRBV7-6 and TRBJ2-5; 12 nucleotides match TRBD2. The germline V gene has CDR1 SGHVS and CDR2 FNYEAQ. The CDR3 sequence is 14 residues long. In nucleotides, the CDR3 is TGTTCCAGCAGCCTAGCGGGGGGGCTGCAGACCCAGTACTTC. Translation: CSSSLAGGLQTQYF.

The chain uses TRBV6-1 and TRBJ2-1, with D perhaps matching TRBD2 (5 bases). This CDR3 contains 13 residues. Germline values: CDR1 MNHNS, CDR2 SASEGT. The V end lost 7 bases, the J end lost 8 bases, and 15 bases lay between the germline ends. CDR3 DNA sequence: TGTGCCAGCAAGGCGGGTGTCGTAGATGAGCAGTTCTTC. It specifies CASKAGVVDEQFF.

At least ten counts were recorded for this clonotype. This chain uses TRBV7-2 with TRBJ2-5; D is unclear. Germline loops: CDR1 SGHTA, CDR2 FQGNSA. There are 13 residues in the CDR3. V was clipped by 4 bases and J by 1 base, with 7 bases between them. This CDR3 reads CASSSYSQETQYF. DNA for the CDR3: TGTGCCAGCAGCTCGTACAGCCAAGAGACCCAGTACTTC.

This clonotype was counted ten times or more. The chain uses TRBV12-3 or TRBV12-4 and TRBJ2-7; either TRBD1 or TRBD2 may supply D (6 bases each). The ends were cut back, 11 bases at V and 1 base at J, with 21 bases in the middle. This CDR3 is 15 amino acids long. CDR3 residues: CAYPSGALRSYEQYF. Written as DNA, the CDR3 is TGTGCCTACCCATCGGGGGCGCTTAGGTCCTACGAGCAGTACTTC.

This clonotype came up once. The chain joins TRBV10-2 to TRBJ2-5, with TRBD2 matching 8 bases. V was clipped by 7 bases and J by 4 bases; unmatched bases: 20. The germline CDR1 and CDR2 sequences are WSHSY and SAAADI. The CDR3 is 18 amino acids. Here the CDR3 reads CASKGAGLAQPRGETQYF. CDR3 DNA sequence: TGCGCCAGCAAAGGGGCTGGACTAGCCCAACCGCGGGGAGAGACCCAGTACTTC.

The rearrangement links TRBV11-2 to TRBJ2-3, with 12 bases matching TRBD2. Trimming at V came to 5 bases and at J to 3 bases, leaving 12 bases not matched to a gene. CDR3 length: 18 amino acids. Germline assignment: CDR1 SGHAT and CDR2 FQNNGV. CDR3 protein: CASSVRVLAGGKTDTQYF. The CDR3 nucleotides are TGTGCCAGCAGCGTAAGGGTACTAGCGGGGGGCAAGACAGATACGCAGTATTTT.

The genes are TRBV20-1 and TRBJ1-2; 10 nucleotides align to TRBD1. Germline lookup yields CDR1 DFQATT and CDR2 SNEGSKA (reference sequence). V shed 2 bases, J shed 2 bases, and the junction held 2 bases outside the gene matches. This CDR3 contains 14 residues. The CDR3 spells CSARRTGGNYGYTF. CDR3 in DNA: TGCAGTGCTAGAAGGACAGGGGGGAACTATGGCTACACCTTC.

This clonotype has a single count. J is TRBJ2-3 and V is TRBV2; perhaps TRBD2 as D (6 bases). The ends were cut back, 2 bases at V and 0 bases at J, with 9 bases in the middle. Germline V CDR1 and CDR2: SNHLY, FYNNEI. The CDR3 contains 15 residues. Written as DNA, the CDR3 is TGTGCCAGCAGTGAACAGGCGGGGAGCACAGATACGCAGTATTTT. Protein sequence: CASSEQAGSTDTQYF.

On this clonotype: One end of the junction does not line up with germline, which may come from a read error. The rearrangement uses TRBV5-6 and TRBJ2-1, with 7 bases fitting TRBD2. This CDR3 spans 15 amino acids. Germline CDR1 and CDR2: SGHDT and YYEEEE. The CDR3 here is CANSLEPSGYNEQFF. CDR3 bases: TGTGCCAACAGCTTGGAACCTAGCGGTTACAATGAGCAGTTCTTC.

This clonotype was recorded at least ten times. The chain couples TRBV7-6 to TRBJ2-7; 13 bases fit TRBD2. This CDR3 region has 16 residues. Germline V gives CDR1 SGHVS, CDR2 FNYEAQ. Trimming at V came to 4 bases and at J to 0 bases, leaving 3 bases not matched to a gene. The CDR3 is CASSYGTSGDSYEQYF. For the CDR3, the DNA is TGTGCCAGCAGCTACGGGACTAGCGGGGACTCCTACGAGCAGTACTTC.

As concerns this clonotype: This CDR3 is missing its conserved last phenylalanine or tryptophan, likely due to a read error. It is unclear where the CDR3 begins or ends on the DNA, so no DNA is shown, and the CDR3 is as TCRdb lists it. The chain joins TRBV10-2 to TRBJ1-5; the D call of TRBD1 is as the table states it, not checked on the DNA. The CDR3 length is 15 residues, termini included. Germline V CDR1 and CDR2: WSHSY, SAAADI. CDR3 sequence: CASRISGVGNQPPHC.

This clonotype was counted between two and nine times. V and J are TRBV2 and TRBJ2-1, with 15 bases fitting TRBD2. This CDR3 contains 16 residues. Germline CDR1 SNHLY, CDR2 FYNNEI. V lost 7 bases and J lost 7; bases outside the gene matches: 8. The CDR3 DNA follows: TGTGCCAGCACCTCCAGGGGACTAGCGGGGGGAAATGAGCAGTTCTTC. Translation gives CASTSRGLAGGNEQFF.

About this clonotype: A read error may account for a junction end that differs from germline. The chain links TRBV7-2 to TRBJ2-7; 10 bases align to TRBD2. CDR3 length: 15 amino acids. Germline V CDR1 and CDR2: SGHTA, FQGNSA. Here the CDR3 reads CASRQGLAANYEPYF. The CDR3 DNA reads as TGTGCCAGCAGACAAGGACTAGCGGCGAACTACGAGCCGTACTTC.

About this clonotype: A read error is likely, as this CDR3 ends without the conserved phenylalanine or tryptophan. The J gene is TRBJ2-7, the V gene TRBV20-1, with D perhaps assigned TRBD1 or TRBD2 (6 bases each). There are 13 residues in the CDR3. Germline values: CDR1 DFQATT, CDR2 SNEGSKA (reference sequence). The CDR3 region has the DNA TGCATTGCTGGGCGGGACATAGGCTACGAGCAGTACTTA. Translating gives CIAGRDIGYEQYL.

Here the CDR3 reads CSASKGTGEAFF. DNA of the CDR3: TGCAGCGCCTCGAAGGGGACAGGCGAAGCTTTCTTT. J is TRBJ1-1 and V is TRBV29-1; 8 bases agree with TRBD1. CDR3 length: 12 amino acids. Germline CDR1 SQVTM, CDR2 ANQGSEA. With 7 bases clipped from V and 8 bases from J, the junction kept 9 bases outside the gene matches.

Regarding this clonotype: It is likely a read error, because the conserved phenylalanine at the end of the CDR3 is missing. The chain uses TRBV6-1 and TRBJ2-1; possibly TRBD2 for D (5 bases). CDR1 is MNHNS, CDR2 SASEGT, per germline. This CDR3 has 16 residues. CDR3 sequence (DNA): TGTGCCAGCATTGAATGGAGGTATGAGACCTACAATGAGCAGTTCTTA. This codes for CASIEWRYETYNEQFL.